These T cell receptor beta chains were read from a single sample in a study of Ad26.COV2.S vaccination and SARS-CoV-2 variants. Only in-frame clones appear in the TCRdb table, and some are missing; sequencing was by immunoSEQ multiplex PCR. The table includes 350,000 to 450,000 clones, around 89% detected once. Sequenced material: peripheral blood, taken in a trial of Ad26.COV2.S vaccine versus placebo. The receptor source for this set is a person between 18 and 60 years old who received the Ad26.COV2.S COVID-19 vaccine or a placebo. Each CDR3 is given with its conserved first and last residue. The D gene is left open where the match is weak. Expanded clones are given a class, and other clones once, few, many or no size at all.

-	-	TRBV7-5	TRBJ2-4	TGTGTCAGAAGCTCCAGGACTAGCGGGATAGCCAAAAACATTCAGTACTTC	CVRSSRTSGIAKNIQYF
-	-	TRBV9	TRBJ2-7	TGTGCCAGCAGCGTAGGGGCAGCCCTGGGTCCCTACGAGCAGTACTTC	CASSVGAALGPYEQYF
-	few	TRBV5-6	TRBJ2-7	TGTGCCAGCAGCTTTCGACAGGGAGGAACCTACGAGCAGTACTTC	CASSFRQGGTYEQYF
-	-	TRBV7-6	TRBJ2-7	TGTGCCAGCAGCACCCGTAGGGGCGAGCAGTACTTC	CASSTRRGEQYF
-	-	TRBV30	TRBJ2-7	TGTGCCTGGAGGCTCAGTGGGGTGGGGTCGGGTGAGCAGTACTTC	CAWRLSGVGSGEQYF
-	-	TRBV9	TRBJ2-1	TGTGCCAGCAGCGTAGAAGGGCTAGTTTACAATGAGCAGTTCTTC	CASSVEGLVYNEQFF
-	-	TRBV5-1	TRBJ2-3	TGCGCCAGCAGCTCCCGGGACCGTACGGCAGATACGCAGTATTTT	CASSSRDRTADTQYF
-	once	TRBV18	TRBJ1-3	TGTGCCAGCTCACCACCGGGGCAGGGCTTCTCTGGAAACACCATATATTTT	CASSPPGQGFSGNTIYF
-	-	TRBV19	TRBJ1-1	TGTGCCAGTAGTTTCCGGGTGGGGGACACTGAAGCTTTCTTT	CASSFRVGDTEAFF
-	-	TRBV7-9	TRBJ2-7	TGTGCCAGCAGCCTTGCGACCTACGAGCAGTACTTC	CASSLATYEQYF
TRBD1	once	TRBV3-1/TRBV3-2	TRBJ1-1	TGTGCCAGCAGCCAGGAGACAGGGGGTGGCACTGAAGCTTTCTTT	CASSQETGGGTEAFF
TRBD2	-	TRBV5-1	TRBJ2-7	TGCGCCAGCAGCCCTCTAGCGGGGGGCTTTATCGAGCAGTACTTC	CASSPLAGGFIEQYF
-	-	TRBV7-9	TRBJ2-3	TGTGCCAGCAGCTCGAGCACTGGCACAGATACGCAGTATTTT	CASSSSTGTDTQYF
-	-	TRBV29-1	TRBJ1-3	TGCAGCGTTGAATCTGGAAACACCATATATTTT	CSVESGNTIYF
-	once	TRBV5-1	TRBJ2-5	TGCGCCAGCACGATGACTAGTGGACTAGAGACCCAGTACTTC	CASTMTSGLETQYF
-	-	TRBV9	TRBJ2-2	TGTGCCAGCAGAGGGGGGAACACCGGGGAGCTGTTTTTT	CASRGGNTGELFF
-	-	TRBV27	TRBJ1-3	TGTGCCAGCGGGGCCCCGGGAAACACCATATATTTT	CASGAPGNTIYF
TRBD1	-	TRBV11-3	TRBJ2-7	TGTGCCAGCAGCTGGAGGGGGGACAGGGACCACGAGCAGTACTTC	CASSWRGDRDHEQYF
TRBD1	-	TRBV7-3	TRBJ2-3	TGTGCCAGCAGCTTACAGGGGGCCGTAGATACGCAGTATTTT	CASSLQGAVDTQYF
-	-	TRBV3-1/TRBV3-2	TRBJ1-1	TGTGCCAGCAGCCTAGGGGGGGCAGGCACTGAAGCTTTCTTT	CASSLGGAGTEAFF
-	-	TRBV29-1	TRBJ1-4	TGCAGCGTGGGGGACAATTATAATGAAAAACTGTTTTTT	CSVGDNYNEKLFF
-	-	TRBV5-6	TRBJ2-7	TGTGCCAGCAGCTTGATAAGCTACGAGCAGTACTTC	CASSLISYEQYF
-	-	TRBV18	TRBJ1-1	TGTGCCAGCTCACCGGCGCGAAGGGGTGGCACTGAAGCTTTCTTT	CASSPARRGGTEAFF
-	-	TRBV19	TRBJ1-3	TGTGCCAGTAGTATAGGACTGACCTCTGGAAACACCATATATTTT	CASSIGLTSGNTIYF
TRBD1	-	TRBV28	TRBJ2-3	TGTGCCAGCAGTCAAGATTACAGGGGCCTCGGAGATACGCAGTATTTT	CASSQDYRGLGDTQYF
-	-	TRBV6-2/TRBV6-3	TRBJ2-7	TGTGCCAGCAGTTACAACGAGGCGCAGACCTACGAGCAGTACTTC	CASSYNEAQTYEQYF
-	once	TRBV27	TRBJ2-3	TGTGCCAGCAGTTTATCGTACACAGATACGCAGTATTTT	CASSLSYTDTQYF
-	-	TRBV11-1	TRBJ2-2	TGTGCCAGCAGCTTACGGACTGCCGGGGAGCTGTTTTTT	CASSLRTAGELFF
TRBD2	-	TRBV19	TRBJ2-3	TGTGCCAGTAGCCTGGCGCGGCTAGCGGGACTCACAGATACGCAGTATTTT	CASSLARLAGLTDTQYF
-	-	TRBV2	TRBJ1-6	TGTGCCAGCAGACCCCAGGGAAACAATAATTCACCCCTCCACTTT	CASRPQGNNNSPLHF
-	-	TRBV25-1	TRBJ1-2	TGTGCCAGCAGTACGGGACTCTATGGCTACACCTTC	CASSTGLYGYTF
-	-	TRBV25-1	TRBJ2-3	TGTGCCAGCAGTGAATATGGGGCAGCTAAGGCTACGCAGTATTTT	CASSEYGAAKATQYF
-	once	TRBV7-9	TRBJ1-2	TGTGCCAGCAGTGCCGAAACCACCTATTTTGGCTACACCTTC	CASSAETTYFGYTF
TRBD1	-	TRBV28	TRBJ1-1	TGTGCCAGCCCGCCAGGGGGCAGGACTACTGAAGCTTTCTTT	CASPPGGRTTEAFF